This T cell receptor (beta chain) was found in a study of vaccination effects on CD4 cells after COVID-19. The CDR3 runs to 15 residues. V gave up 4 bases and J gave up 1 base; unmatched junction bases: 2. Looked up from germline, CDR1 is MGHRA and CDR2 is YSYEKL. Within the ViraFEST assay, antigen-specific CD4+ T cells underwent expansion with viral peptide pools prior to sequencing. The culture ran for approximately 10 days before CD4+ T cells were isolated. Participants completed two doses of the BNT162b2 or mRNA-1273 vaccine. Wells containing 1.5 million to 2.5 million PBMC each were cultured with 9 to 10 IU/ml IL-2 and 8 to 10 ug/ml peptides. On this clone: Its antigen is currently unknown.

Overall study results and limits: Both infection-induced and vaccine-induced clones contracted markedly at late post-vaccination timepoints.

Using immunoSEQ multiplex PCR, the repertoire was profiled, and TCRdb retains in-frame clones only, with some absent. This table holds nearly 30,000 clones, roughly four fifths found once. The source was CD4+ T cells from PBMCs cultured with HCoV-229E spike peptides, collected after COVID-19 vaccination. The chain links TRBV4-1 to TRBJ1-2, with TRBD1 matching over 11 bases. This TCR came from a human donor who received a COVID-19 vaccine. The CDR3: CASSPGTGGNYGYTF. CDR3 in DNA: TGCGCCAGCAGCCCCGGGACAGGGGGTAACTATGGCTACACCTTC.